What follows are 3 T cell receptor beta chains derived from one specimen sequenced in a study of T cell responses to AZD1222 COVID-19 vaccine. Sequenced by immunoSEQ multiplex PCR; TCRdb stores in-frame clones only, minus some. The sample records 100,000 or so clones, around nine tenths being singletons. The specimen comprised peripheral blood, sampled on day 0 of AZD1222 vaccination. The source of these receptors is an adult in good health.

The chain employs TRBV12-3 or TRBV12-4 and TRBJ2-2; D gene uncertain. The CDR3 totals 12 residues. V lost 7 bases, J lost 1 base, and 4 bases lay in between. The CDR3 DNA reads TGTGCCAGCAAACGGAACACCGGGGAGCTGTTTTTT. This sequence encodes CASKRNTGELFF.

The rearrangement joins TRBV28 to TRBJ1-1; weak D call: TRBD1 (6 bases). This CDR3 comprises 16 residues. CDR1 is MDHEN, CDR2 SYDVKM, per germline. The V and J ends lost 2 bases and 4 bases respectively, with 17 bases between them. The CDR3 DNA sequence: TGTGCCAGCAGTTTAAAGGCGGGCCAGGGGAGCACTGAAGCTTTCTTT. This encodes CASSLKAGQGSTEAFF. Full variable domain (remainder filled in from reference TRBV28 and TRBJ1-1): DVKVTQSSRYLVKRTGEKVFLECVQDMDHENMFWYRQDPGLGLRLIYFSYDVKMKEKGDIPEGYSVSREKKERFSLILESASTNQTSMYLCASSLKAGQGSTEAFFGQGTRLTVV.

Of note for this clone: The junction does not match germline at one end; this may be a read error. This chain uses TRBV15 with TRBJ2-1; D might be TRBD1 or TRBD2, each matching 7 bases. Germline V lookup: CDR1 LNHNV, CDR2 YYDKDF (reference sequence). This CDR3 is built from 15 residues. In nucleotides, the CDR3 is TGTGCCCCCAGCGCAGGGGGGGGGATTTACAATGAGCAGTTCTTC. Protein product: CAPSAGGGIYNEQFF.